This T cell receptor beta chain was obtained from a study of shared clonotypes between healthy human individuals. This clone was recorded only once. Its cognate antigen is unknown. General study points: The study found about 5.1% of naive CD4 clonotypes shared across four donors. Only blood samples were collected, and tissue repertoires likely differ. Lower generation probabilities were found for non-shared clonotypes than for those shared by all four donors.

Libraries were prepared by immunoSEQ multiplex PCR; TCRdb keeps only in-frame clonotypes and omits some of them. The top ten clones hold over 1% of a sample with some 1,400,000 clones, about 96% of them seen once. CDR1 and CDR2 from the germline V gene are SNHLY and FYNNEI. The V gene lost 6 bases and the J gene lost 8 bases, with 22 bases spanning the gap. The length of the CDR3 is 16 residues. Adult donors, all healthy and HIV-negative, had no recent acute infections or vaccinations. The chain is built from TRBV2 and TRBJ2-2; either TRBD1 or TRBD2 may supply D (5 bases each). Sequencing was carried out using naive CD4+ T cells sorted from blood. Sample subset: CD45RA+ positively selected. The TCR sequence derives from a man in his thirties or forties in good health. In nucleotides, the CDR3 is TGTGCCAGCAGAGAGTGGGGCGGGCGTTTTGTAGGGGAGCTGTTTTTT. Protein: CASREWGGRFVGELFF.